Each of the 10 T cell receptor beta chains below was sequenced from the same sample in a study of blood T cell repertoires in COVID-19. Profiled with immunoSEQ multiplex PCR; TCRdb holds only in-frame clones, not every one. The table includes 97,000 or so clones, approximately 82% detected once. Input material: peripheral blood. Receptors were obtained from a man in his fifties or sixties with acute or convalescent COVID-19.

The V gene is TRBV19, the J gene TRBJ2-1; 9 nucleotides align to TRBD1. V trimming: 4 bases; J trimming: 12 bases; junction bases outside the gene matches: 7. This CDR3 region has 13 residues. Germline V lookup: CDR1 LNHDA, CDR2 SQIVND (reference sequence). The CDR3 spells CASSTGTGRRQFF. The DNA for the CDR3 is TGTGCCAGTAGTACGGGGACAGGGAGAAGGCAGTTCTTC.

V and J are TRBV27 and TRBJ1-2, with TRBD1 matching 7 bases. Trimming cost V 5 bases and J 1 base; bases outside gene matches: 4. This CDR3 is built from 14 residues. The germline CDR1 and CDR2 sequences are MNHEY and SMNVEV (reference sequence). CDR3 protein: CASSPGQINYGYTF. CDR3 in DNA: TGTGCCAGCAGTCCGGGACAGATTAACTATGGCTACACCTTC.

This clone was detected a few times. V is TRBV6-5 and J is TRBJ1-5, with D maybe TRBD1 (5 bases). This CDR3 has 15 amino acids. CDR1 is MNHEY, CDR2 SVGAGI, per germline. Trimming left V 5 bases short and J 4 bases short, with 15 bases between. The CDR3 protein is CASSHPSRGNQPQHF. Written as DNA, the CDR3 is TGTGCCAGCAGTCATCCATCTAGGGGAAATCAGCCCCAGCATTTT.

The gene calls are TRBV27 and TRBJ2-7; 9 bases line up with TRBD2. The CDR3 spans 16 residues. Trimming removed 5 bases from V and 0 bases from J; junction bases left unmatched: 8. The germline V gene encodes CDR1 MNHEY and CDR2 SMNVEV (reference sequence). CDR3: CASSPTSGQSSYEQYV. Here the CDR3 DNA reads TGTGCCAGCAGTCCGACTAGCGGCCAAAGCTCCTACGAGCAGTACGTC.

Note on this clone: Other DNA sequences in this sample translate to the same CDR3. V is TRBV9 and J is TRBJ2-5; TRBD1 might be the D (5 bases). The germline V gene encodes CDR1 SGDLS and CDR2 YYNGEE. V was trimmed by 4 bases and J by 4 bases, leaving 14 bases between them. This CDR3 region has 14 residues. The CDR3 reads CASSPTVERETQYF. The CDR3 coding sequence is TGTGCCAGCAGCCCGACAGTTGAGAGAGAGACCCAGTACTTC.

J is TRBJ2-5 and V is TRBV11-3; D perhaps matches TRBD1 (7 bases). V was shortened by 2 bases and J by 4 bases, with 14 bases between the two germline ends. This CDR3 contains 15 residues. Germline V gene sequence: CDR1 SGHNT, CDR2 YENEEA. The CDR3 coding sequence is TGTGCCAGCAGCTTAACCAGGGGGGCGGGAGAGACCCAGTACTTC. Residues: CASSLTRGAGETQYF.

This chain uses TRBV5-6 with TRBJ1-4, with D maybe TRBD1 (6 bases). The CDR3 is 13 residues long. V shed 0 bases and J shed 7 bases, with 7 bases lying between them. Germline loops: CDR1 SGHDT, CDR2 YYEEEE. The CDR3 region is CASSLGRGEKLFF. The CDR3 nucleotides are TGTGCCAGCAGCTTGGGCAGGGGTGAAAAACTGTTTTTT.

The chain combines TRBV19 with TRBJ2-1; 9 bases are shared with TRBD2. Per the germline V gene, CDR1 is LNHDA and CDR2 is SQIVND (reference sequence). The CDR3 runs to 14 residues. Unmatched junction bases numbered 6, after V lost 5 bases and J lost 7 bases. The CDR3 sequence: CASSQTSGWNEQFF. DNA of the CDR3: TGTGCCAGTAGTCAAACTAGCGGGTGGAATGAGCAGTTCTTC. The whole variable domain, filled in from reference TRBV19 and TRBJ2-1, reads DGGITQSPKYLFRKEGQNVTLSCEQNLNHDAMYWYRQDPGQGLRLIYYSQIVNDFQKGDIAEGYSVSREKKESFPLTVTSAQKNPTAFYLCASSQTSGWNEQFFGPGTRLTVL.

In its sample, this clone was seen once. The chain is built from TRBV5-5 and TRBJ1-3, with a possible D match to TRBD1 (6 bases). Per germline, CDR1 SGHKS and CDR2 YYEKEE (reference sequence). The germline V and J ends were trimmed by 4 bases and 0 bases, with 14 bases remaining between them. The CDR3 is 16 amino acids. The CDR3 loop reads CASSPGQYHSGNTIYF. The CDR3 DNA reads TGTGCCAGCAGCCCCGGACAGTATCACTCTGGAAACACCATATATTTT.

CDR3 in DNA: TGCGCCAGCAGCCCGGGACAGGGGGCCCTCAGTGAGCAGTTCTTC. This sequence encodes CASSPGQGALSEQFF. This chain connects TRBV4-3 to TRBJ2-1; 12 bases fit TRBD1. The length of the CDR3 is 15 residues. Germline lookup yields CDR1 LGHNA and CDR2 YSLEER. V lost 4 bases and J lost 9; bases outside the gene matches: 7.